Listed below are T cell receptor beta chains from one sample, sequenced in a study of T cell repertoires in cytomegalovirus infection. Using its own MiXCR run on the reads, TCRdb lists one record per CDR3 protein. The sample holds 600,000 to 800,000 distinct CDR3 sequences, roughly a quarter seen once. Sequencing input: CD8+ T cells from PBMCs. The source of these receptors is a human donor in good health (CMV status not recorded). Some clones in this sample may be carry-over from other donors' samples. The CDR3 runs from the conserved cysteine through the conserved F or W. D genes are given only for firm matches. Clone size appears in some rows only: once, few, many, or a class for an expanded clone.

j_call,cdr3_length,v_call,d_call,clone_size,cdr3_nt,cdr3_aa
TRBJ1-1,14,TRBV6-1,.,many,TGTGCCAGCACCTCTCCCGGGAAAAACACTGAAGCTTTCTTT,CASTSPGKNTEAFF
TRBJ1-1,14,TRBV6-2/TRBV6-3,TRBD1,few,TGTGCCAGCATCGACAGGGAACAGAACACTGAAGCTTTCTTT,CASIDREQNTEAFF
TRBJ1-1,11,TRBV29-1,.,.,TGCAGCGTGCGAATGGGAAATGAAGCTTTCTTT,CSVRMGNEAFF
TRBJ2-5,14,TRBV7-6,.,many,TGTGCCAGCAGCTTCTTTGGCCGGGCAGAGACCCAGTACTTC,CASSFFGRAETQYF
TRBJ1-5,13,TRBV10-3,.,few,TGTGCCATCAGTGAGGGCGACAATCAGCCCCAGCATTTT,CAISEGDNQPQHF
TRBJ1-1,12,TRBV5-5,.,few,TGTGCCAGTTTCGGGGGGCACACTGAAGCTTTCTTT,CASFGGHTEAFF
TRBJ1-6,13,TRBV19,.,.,TGTGCCAGCAGTATGGTAGGGAATTCACCCCTCCACTTT,CASSMVGNSPLHF
TRBJ2-1,15,TRBV11-1,TRBD2,.,TGTGCCAGCAGCTGGACTAGCGGTTCCTACAATGAGCAGTTCTTC,CASSWTSGSYNEQFF
TRBJ2-2,17,TRBV29-1,TRBD1,few,TGCAGCGCCTCCCCGGACAGGGGCCCGCGTAACACCGGGGAGCTGTTTTTT,CSASPDRGPRNTGELFF
TRBJ1-5,16,TRBV7-8,.,many,TGTGCCAGCAGCTTTGACGGGGTACATCGCAATCAGCCCCAGCATTTT,CASSFDGVHRNQPQHF
TRBJ1-5,18,TRBV27,.,.,TGTGCCAGCAGTTTGGAGGGCCCCTTATTTGATAGCAATCAGCCCCAGCATTTT,CASSLEGPLFDSNQPQHF
TRBJ2-5,14,TRBV6-2/TRBV6-3,.,few,TGTGCCAGCAGTCATATCGGCACCCAAGAGACCCAGTACTTC,CASSHIGTQETQYF
TRBJ1-5,14,TRBV20-1,.,once,TGCAGTGCTCGAACGGAAGGCAGCAATCAGCCCCAGCATTTT,CSARTEGSNQPQHF
TRBJ2-4,16,TRBV27,.,.,TGTGCCAGCGGGACTCGGACGGATCTAGCCAAAAACATTCAGTACTTC,CASGTRTDLAKNIQYF
TRBJ1-1,12,TRBV29-1,.,.,TGCAGCGTTGTCATGAGAGGATATGAAGCTTTCTTT,CSVVMRGYEAFF
TRBJ2-4,15,TRBV7-6,.,few,TGTGCCAGCAGCTTAGCAGTGACAGGCAGGGACATTCAGTACTTC,CASSLAVTGRDIQYF
TRBJ2-7,15,TRBV7-9,.,many,TGTGCCAGCAGCCCCCTGGAGGGACCGCGCCACGAGCAGTACTTC,CASSPLEGPRHEQYF
TRBJ2-6,20,TRBV12-3/TRBV12-4,TRBD1,few,TGTGCCAGCAGTCCCTCGGGACAGGGGTTCTTCCCCTCTGGGGCCAACGTCCTGACTTTC,CASSPSGQGFFPSGANVLTF